Listed below are T cell receptor beta chains from one sample, sequenced in a study of blood T cell repertoires in COVID-19. This table comes from immunoSEQ multiplex PCR, and its TCRdb copy is limited to in-frame clones, with some not included. The data show about 79,000 clones, 70% to 90% seen once. Sequenced material: peripheral blood. The receptors originated from a man between 45 and 60 years old with active COVID-19. CDR3s include the opening cysteine and the closing phenylalanine or tryptophan. The listing skips clone size in some rows; elsewhere it reads once, few, many or a size class.

TRBJ1-2 | TRBV20-1 | few | CSASQGNYGYTF
TRBJ2-2 | TRBV9 | . | CASSPRLAANTGELFF
TRBJ1-4 | TRBV4-1 | . | CASSHRPQGATNEKLFF
TRBJ1-6 | TRBV19 | . | CASKPWTTSSSPLHF
TRBJ2-1 | TRBV5-4 | . | CASSPLAGTGSYNEQFF
TRBJ2-1 | TRBV2 | once | CASSRDSHNEQFF
TRBJ2-5 | TRBV29-1 | . | CSVATSSIETQYF
TRBJ1-4 | TRBV2 | . | CASSGWRQGRKLFF
TRBJ1-4 | TRBV5-1 | . | CASSWEGRNEKLFF
TRBJ2-3 | TRBV30 | . | CAWTRHSGGTDTQYF
TRBJ2-1 | TRBV15 | . | CATSRGAGYNEQFF
TRBJ2-1 | TRBV7-9 | . | CASSLVANEQFF
TRBJ2-1 | TRBV4-1 | . | CASSHSGTGYNEQFF
TRBJ1-1 | TRBV5-6 | once | CASSHRWAVEAFF
TRBJ2-1 | TRBV18 | . | CASSPPIGGTTYNEQFF
TRBJ2-7 | TRBV2 | . | CASSLLYEQYF
TRBJ2-7 | TRBV27 | . | CASTSTSGNYEQYF
TRBJ2-7 | TRBV19 | . | CASGDIPYEQYF
TRBJ1-2 | TRBV12-3/TRBV12-4 | . | CASSTGSGYTF
TRBJ2-7 | TRBV6-1 | few | CASSDNYEQYF
TRBJ2-5 | TRBV9 | . | CASSVGPGQGGQETQYF
TRBJ2-5 | TRBV5-5 | . | CASSGGGGGPVETQYF
TRBJ2-2 | TRBV7-9 | . | CASRHINRDEELFF
TRBJ1-5 | TRBV6-2/TRBV6-3 | . | CASSPGSRPGRFFYSNQPQHF
TRBJ1-2 | TRBV4-2 | . | CASSPLSTDHGYTF
TRBJ2-1 | TRBV7-2 | . | CASSLGRNNEQFF
TRBJ2-1 | TRBV4-1 | . | CASSPFVAGQYNEQFF
TRBJ1-1 | TRBV18 | . | CASSLEENTEAFF
TRBJ1-4 | TRBV3-1/TRBV3-2 | . | CASRPRGGGEKLFF